This T cell receptor (beta chain) was found in a study of brain T cells in children with intractable seizures. Regarding the study as a whole: Viral specificity was inferred only from CDR3 similarity; HCMV serostatus was unknown.

A word on this clone: Its antigen is undetermined.

Repertoires were generated with immunoSEQ multiplex PCR, while TCRdb's copy carries only in-frame clones and drops some. The table includes about 340,000 clones, roughly 92% detected once. The V end was cut by 0 bases, the J end by 0 bases, with 9 bases between. Germline V CDR1 and CDR2: SGHRS, YFSETQ. The CDR3 covers 16 residues. The time point is: blood from clinic visit 5 months post-surgery; TSC patient then seizure free. Only cases whose brain tissue showed the highest T cell transcript signatures were sequenced. Patients received at least one anti-epileptic drug before surgery. The sequencing here drew on peripheral blood, taken 4 to 5 months after surgery. The receptor was derived from a boy younger than two with tuberous sclerosis and intractable seizures. The V gene is TRBV5-1, the J gene TRBJ1-4, with unresolved D. The CDR3 here is CASSLASFATNEKLFF. CDR3 bases: TGCGCCAGCAGCTTGGCTAGTTTCGCAACTAATGAAAAACTGTTTTTT.